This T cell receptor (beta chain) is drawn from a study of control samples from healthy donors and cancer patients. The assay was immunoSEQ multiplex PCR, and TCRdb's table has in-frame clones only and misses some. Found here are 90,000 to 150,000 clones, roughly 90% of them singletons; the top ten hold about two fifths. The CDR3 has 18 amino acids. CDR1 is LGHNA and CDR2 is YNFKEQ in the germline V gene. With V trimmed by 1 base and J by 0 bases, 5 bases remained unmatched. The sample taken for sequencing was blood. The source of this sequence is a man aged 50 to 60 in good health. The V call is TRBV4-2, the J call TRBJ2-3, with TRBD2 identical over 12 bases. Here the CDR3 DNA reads TGTGCCAGCAGCCAAGGGACTAGCGGGGCCGGAAGCACAGATACGCAGTATTTT. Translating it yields CASSQGTSGAGSTDTQYF.